These 17 T cell receptor beta chains share one sample of origin, sequenced in a study of response to subunit inactivated influenza vaccine. Each CDR3 protein is one row after TCRdb ran MiXCR on the RT-PCR reads. The sample shows approximately 700,000 distinct CDR3 sequences, around 13% of them seen only once. The sequencing used PBMCs from blood, collected less than 15 days before vaccination. These receptor sequences come from a man aged 45-65 years who received an inactivated influenza vaccine.

The gene calls are TRBV12-3 or TRBV12-4 and TRBJ2-2; 7 bases match TRBD1. The CDR3 totals 15 residues. V lost 1 base, J lost 7 bases, and 6 bases stayed unmatched. CDR3 loop: CASSLVRGQGGELFF. CDR3 in DNA: TGTGCCAGCAGTTTAGTGAGGGGGCAGGGCGGGGAGCTGTTTTTT.

This chain connects TRBV7-6 to TRBJ2-4; TRBD1 matches 7 bases. This CDR3 is built from 17 residues. The V gene's germline CDR1 is SGHVS and CDR2 FNYEAQ. J was trimmed by 8 bases and V by 5 bases; bases with no gene match: 18. The CDR3: CASSPNPLVTGKDIQYF. In nucleotides, the CDR3 is TGTGCCAGCAGCCCGAATCCGCTTGTGACAGGGAAAGACATTCAGTACTTC.

This clonotype was detected a few times. This chain links TRBV6-5 with TRBJ1-1; D is possibly TRBD1 (5 bases). CDR1 and CDR2 (germline): MNHEY, SVGAGI. CDR3 length: 13 amino acids. V shed 6 bases and J shed 11 bases, with 19 bases lying between them. CDR3 amino acids: CASRYADGGTAFF. CDR3 coding DNA: TGTGCCAGCAGATACGCTGACGGGGGGACGGCTTTCTTT.

This clonotype was found a few times. V gene TRBV9 combines with J gene TRBJ1-1, with D unresolved. In germline, CDR1 is SGDLS, CDR2 YYNGEE. V dropped 3 bases and J dropped 4 bases, with 13 bases sitting between them. This CDR3 comprises 14 residues. The CDR3 region has the DNA TGTGCCAGCAGCGGAGGGTCCCGGAGCACTGAAGCTTTCTTT. The encoded protein is CASSGGSRSTEAFF.

A note on this clonotype: The junction differs from germline at one of its ends, possibly a read error. The chain joins TRBV27 to TRBJ2-7; TRBD2 agrees at 8 bases. The V gene's germline CDR1 is MNHEY and CDR2 SMNVEV (reference sequence). The CDR3 is 16 amino acids. CDR3 sequence reads: CVSSRRGGPTIYEQYF. CDR3 sequence (DNA): TGTGTCAGCAGTCGACGCGGGGGGCCAACTATCTACGAGCAGTACTTC.

The sample holds a few counts of this clonotype. The V and J genes are TRBV20-1 and TRBJ1-5, with 8 nucleotides matching TRBD1. V dropped 5 bases and J dropped 6; count of bases not matched to a gene: 6. This CDR3 contains 13 residues. Germline-derived CDR1 and CDR2 are DFQATT and SNEGSKA (reference sequence). For the CDR3, the DNA is TGCAGTGCTCCCGGACAGGGTGGTCAGCCCCAGCATTTT. Residues: CSAPGQGGQPQHF.

This clonotype showed up just a few times. V is TRBV9 and J is TRBJ2-5, with D perhaps TRBD2 (5 bases). The CDR3 covers 15 residues. Trimming shortened V by 0 bases and J by 4 bases, and 13 bases separated the two germline ends. Germline V gene sequence: CDR1 SGDLS, CDR2 YYNGEE. The CDR3 sequence: CASSVARAGAETQYF. The CDR3 DNA is TGTGCCAGCAGCGTAGCGAGGGCCGGTGCAGAGACCCAGTACTTC.

This clonotype showed up just a few times. The chain recombines TRBV13 with TRBJ2-1; 10 bases are shared with TRBD2. The CDR3 consists of 14 residues. The junction had 8 bases not matched to a gene; V was cut back by 6 bases and J by 9 bases. Germline-derived CDR1 and CDR2 are PRHDT and FYEKMQ (reference sequence). CDR3 loop: CASRRGLAGVEQFF. Written as DNA, the CDR3 is TGTGCCAGCAGGAGAGGGCTAGCGGGAGTTGAGCAGTTCTTC. The whole variable domain, remainder taken from reference TRBV13 and TRBJ2-1, is AAGVIQSPRHLIKEKRETATLKCYPIPRHDTVYWYQQGPGQDPQFLISFYEKMQSDKGSIPDRFSAQQFSDYHSELNMSSLELGDSALYFCASRRGLAGVEQFFGPGTRLTVL.

As to this clonotype: A much bigger clone sits one base away, suggesting this may be a read error. CDR3 bases: TGCAGTGCCCTAGGGGCGGGGAGCTCCTACGAGCAGTACTTC. This translates into CSALGAGSSYEQYF. The V and J genes are TRBV20-1 and TRBJ2-7, with D possibly being TRBD2 (6 bases). Germline values: CDR1 DFQATT, CDR2 SNEGSKA (reference sequence). The CDR3 is 14 amino acids. V lost 6 bases to trimming and J lost 0 bases, with 15 bases between them.

This clonotype has ten or more counts. The chain has TRBV20-1 and TRBJ2-5; D gene uncertain. Germline V gives CDR1 DFQATT, CDR2 SNEGSKA (reference sequence). There are 13 residues in the CDR3. V lost 7 bases and J 5 bases, leaving 17 bases between the germline ends. CDR3 nucleotide sequence: TGCAGTGTTCTGTACAGTGGCGACGAGACCCAGTACTTC. Its protein is CSVLYSGDETQYF.

This clonotype was detected ten times or more. This sequence joins TRBV28 and TRBJ2-1; 14 bases agree with TRBD2. Trimming at V came to 5 bases and at J to 7 bases, leaving 7 bases not matched to a gene. There are 16 residues in the CDR3. CDR1 MDHEN and CDR2 SYDVKM come from the germline V gene. The CDR3 spells CASSLRTSGRLNEQFF. In DNA, the CDR3 is TGTGCCAGCAGTCTCCGGACTAGCGGGAGGTTAAATGAGCAGTTCTTC.

This clonotype was found many times. The CDR3 spells CASRPGVNEQFF. The CDR3 DNA reads as TGTGCCAGCAGACCTGGGGTCAATGAGCAGTTCTTC. The chain employs TRBV12-3 or TRBV12-4 and TRBJ2-1; D is ambiguous. The CDR3 has 12 amino acids. V gave up 6 bases and J gave up 6 bases, with 9 bases separating them.

This clonotype came up many times. This chain connects TRBV11-1 to TRBJ1-2; TRBD1 agrees at 7 bases. V lost 4 bases to trimming and J lost 2 bases; unmatched junction nucleotides: 16. This CDR3 has 18 amino acids. Germline V gene sequence: CDR1 SGHAT, CDR2 FQDESV (reference sequence). Written as DNA, the CDR3 is TGTGCCAGCAGCTCAATATACCTCGACAGGGAAAAAAACTATGGCTACACCTTC. Its translation is CASSSIYLDREKNYGYTF.

This clonotype came up a few times. The chain has TRBV9 and TRBJ2-3; either TRBD1 or TRBD2 may fit D (6 bases each). Germline V gene sequence: CDR1 SGDLS, CDR2 YYNGEE. The CDR3 totals 15 residues. The V and J ends lost 6 bases and 3 bases respectively, with 17 bases between them. CDR3 in DNA: TGTGCCAGCAATCTCGGGGGCGCGATGACAGATACGCAGTATTTT. Amino acids: CASNLGGAMTDTQYF. Complete variable domain (other parts from reference TRBV9 and TRBJ2-3): DSGVTQTPKHLITATGQRVTLRCSPRSGDLSVYWYQQSLDQGLQFLIQYYNGEERAKGNILERFSAQQFPDLHSELNLSSLELGDSALYFCASNLGGAMTDTQYFGPGTRLTVL.

A word on this clonotype: Given a much more abundant clone one base away, this may be a read error. The V gene is TRBV28, the J gene TRBJ2-2; weak D call: TRBD1 (5 bases). CDR3 size: 14 residues. Trimming pared 2 bases from V and 6 bases from J, leaving 10 bases between. CDR1 and CDR2 from the germline V gene are MDHEN and SYDVKM. This chain's CDR3 is CASSLPGIPGELFF. The CDR3 DNA reads TGTGCCAGCAGTTTACCAGGGATTCCCGGGGAGCTGTTTTTT.

The V call is TRBV6-1, the J call TRBJ1-5; 9 bases line up with TRBD1. The CDR3 runs 15 residues. Germline trimming cut 7 bases from V and 7 bases from J; bases unmatched to any gene: 11. Germline values: CDR1 MNHNS, CDR2 SASEGT. CDR3 sequence reads: CASTKTGGVRQPQHF. The CDR3 nucleotides are TGTGCCAGCACCAAGACAGGGGGGGTAAGGCAGCCCCAGCATTTT.

The chain links TRBV3-1 to TRBJ1-1, with D unresolved. This CDR3 is 16 amino acids long. Between the trimmed V and J ends, which lost 1 base and 1 base, there was a span of 13 bases. Germline loops: CDR1 LGHDT, CDR2 YNNKEL (reference sequence). CDR3 protein: CASSQVGNLKNTEAFF. The CDR3 DNA sequence: TGTGCCAGCAGCCAAGTGGGGAATTTGAAGAACACTGAAGCTTTCTTT.